Listed here are 31 T cell receptor beta chains from one sample, sequenced in a study of cytomegalovirus exposure and HLA in healthy donors (TCRdb year 2017). Libraries were constructed by the immunoSEQ multiplex PCR assay. A mixture of 60 forward primers for TCR Vbeta segments and 13 reverse primers for TCR Jbeta segments was used in the multiplex PCR. Not all clones reach the TCRdb copy of this immuneACCESS table, which keeps in-frame sequences only. Checked studies attribute under half of the gap to unresolved V genes and leave the rest unexplained. For this sample the table gives 160,000 or so clones, of which approximately 80% were detected only once. Less than 4.5% of the sample is held by the ten biggest clonotypes. Sequenced material: PBMCs. The origin of the receptors is a man aged 25 to 40 in good health and CMV-seropositive.

The chain uses TRBV4-1 and TRBJ2-3, with unresolved D. Germline-derived CDR1 and CDR2 are MGHRA and YSYEKL. The CDR3 consists of 14 residues. The V end lost 1 base, the J end lost 0 bases, and 5 bases lay between the germline ends. The CDR3 reads CASSQVTSTDTQYF. CDR3 nucleotide sequence: TGCGCCAGCAGCCAAGTCACTAGCACAGATACGCAGTATTTT.

V and J are TRBV11-2 and TRBJ1-5; D unresolved. CDR3 length equals 15 residues. V shed 2 bases and J shed 2 bases, with 10 bases lying between them. Germline V CDR1 and CDR2: SGHAT, FQNNGV. This chain's CDR3 is CASSLNGQGNQPQHF. As DNA, the CDR3 is TGTGCCAGCAGCTTAAATGGGCAGGGCAATCAGCCCCAGCATTTT.

This clone was seen more than once but under ten times. This rearrangement joins TRBV6-6 to TRBJ1-5; possible D gene TRBD1, 6 bases. CDR3 length: 16 residues. Deletions cut 2 bases from V and 0 bases from J, with 11 bases between. In germline, CDR1 is MNHNY, CDR2 SVGAGI (reference sequence). CDR3 in amino acids: CASSYQDSDSNQPQHF. The DNA for the CDR3 is TGTGCCAGCAGTTACCAGGACAGCGATAGCAATCAGCCCCAGCATTTT.

This clone was seen a few times. The rearrangement joins TRBV6-1 to TRBJ2-5; TRBD2 is a possible D gene (6 bases). Germline loops: CDR1 MNHNS, CDR2 SASEGT. Deletions cut 1 base from V and 2 bases from J, with 11 bases between. The CDR3 spans 15 residues. Written as DNA, the CDR3 is TGTGCCAGCAGTGAAGTAGGCGGGGCACAAGAGACCCAGTACTTC. The encoded protein is CASSEVGGAQETQYF.

This clone has just one count. The chain links TRBV30 to TRBJ2-7; D is uncertain. Trimming stripped 3 bases from V and 4 bases from J, with 7 bases between. Germline values: CDR1 GTSNPN, CDR2 SVGIG (reference sequence). The CDR3 length is 11 residues. This CDR3 is CAWSTGYEQYF. The CDR3, as DNA: TGTGCCTGGAGCACGGGTTACGAGCAGTACTTC.

This chain links TRBV4-3 with TRBJ2-1; D is possibly TRBD1 (6 bases). The CDR3 is 15 amino acids. The germline V and J ends were trimmed by 4 bases and 5 bases, with 15 bases remaining between them. Germline-derived CDR1 and CDR2 are LGHNA and YSLEER. This CDR3 reads CASSLRQDWNNEQFF. CDR3 bases: TGCGCCAGCAGCCTACGACAGGATTGGAACAATGAGCAGTTCTTC.

The V and J genes are TRBV29-1 and TRBJ2-3, with a weak D call TRBD1 (5 bases). V lost 3 bases and J lost 4, with 11 bases in between. This CDR3 spans 13 amino acids. The V gene's germline CDR1 is SQVTM and CDR2 ANQGSEA. CDR3 amino acids: CSVERTGADTQYF. Written as DNA, the CDR3 is TGCAGCGTTGAGCGCACAGGAGCAGATACGCAGTATTTT.

The chain has TRBV5-1 and TRBJ2-7, with TRBD1 identical over 7 bases. The CDR3 length is 15 residues. With 4 bases clipped from V and 0 bases from J, the junction kept 7 bases outside the gene matches. Germline V gene lookup returns CDR1 SGHRS and CDR2 YFSETQ. The CDR3 spells CASSPQGGDSYEQYF. The CDR3 DNA sequence: TGCGCCAGCAGCCCCCAAGGGGGCGACTCCTACGAGCAGTACTTC. The full variable domain, with the rest looked up from reference TRBV5-1 and TRBJ2-7, is KAGVTQTPRYLIKTRGQQVTLSCSPISGHRSVSWYQQTPGQGLQFLFEYFSETQRNKGNFPGRFSGRQFSNSRSEMNVSTLELGDSALYLCASSPQGGDSYEQYFGPGTRLTVT.

This clone was detected a few times. V usage is TRBV10-3 and J usage is TRBJ1-4; maybe TRBD1 (6 bases). The CDR3 length is 15 residues. V was cut by 3 bases and J by 7 bases, with 15 bases left in between. Per the germline V gene, CDR1 is ENHRY and CDR2 is SYGVKD. The CDR3 loop is CAISEPGGLSEKLFF. The CDR3 DNA is TGTGCCATCAGTGAACCGGGGGGCTTGTCTGAAAAACTGTTTTTT.

This clone showed up just a few times. The chain links TRBV30 to TRBJ2-5; D is uncertain. CDR1 is GTSNPN, CDR2 SVGIG, per germline (reference sequence). This CDR3 is 12 amino acids long. V lost 3 bases to trimming and J lost 5 bases, with 10 bases between them. The CDR3 DNA reads as TGTGCCTGGAGAGCTGGGCGTGAGACCCAGTACTTC. Translating it yields CAWRAGRETQYF.

The chain has TRBV29-1 and TRBJ2-2; D is possibly TRBD1 (6 bases). Germline values: CDR1 SQVTM, CDR2 ANQGSEA. The length of the CDR3 is 16 residues. V lost 6 bases and J 0 bases, leaving 17 bases between the germline ends. The chain's CDR3 is CSVVLGAIANTGELFF. CDR3 bases: TGCAGCGTCGTGCTGGGGGCCATCGCGAACACCGGGGAGCTGTTTTTT.

In this sample, this clone turned up a few times. The rearrangement uses TRBV5-1 and TRBJ2-2, with 8 nucleotides matching TRBD1. Germline values: CDR1 SGHRS, CDR2 YFSETQ. The J segment lost 4 bases and the V segment lost 4 bases, leaving 6 bases of the junction unmatched. CDR3 length: 15 amino acids. The DNA of the CDR3 is TGCGCCAGCAGCCCAGGGGGCGACGGCACCGGGGAGCTGTTTTTT. Translating gives CASSPGGDGTGELFF.

DNA of the CDR3: TGTGCCAGCAGTTTACCCCCCTCGGCACCCCTCCACTTT. This sequence encodes CASSLPPSAPLHF. The chain uses TRBV28 and TRBJ1-6; D not certain. CDR1 is MDHEN and CDR2 is SYDVKM in the germline V gene. CDR3 length equals 13 residues. Trimming took 2 bases from V and 11 from J, leaving 10 bases between them.

V is TRBV6-5 and J is TRBJ2-7, with TRBD2 matching over 8 bases. Trimming took 6 bases from V and 3 from J; bases not matched to a gene: 7. Germline CDR1 is MNHEY and CDR2 is SVGAGI. The CDR3 extends over 14 amino acids. This CDR3 is CASSLGGAGYEQYF. The CDR3 region has the DNA TGTGCCAGCAGCCTCGGGGGGGCGGGCTACGAGCAGTACTTC.

The J gene is TRBJ1-2, the V gene TRBV2, with 7 nucleotides matching TRBD1. Germline-derived CDR1 and CDR2 are SNHLY and FYNNEI. CDR3 length: 14 residues. V dropped 4 bases and J dropped 3; count of bases not matched to a gene: 5. The CDR3 nucleotides are TGTGCCAGCAGTGCGGCAGGGGGTTACTATGGCTACACCTTC. It encodes CASSAAGGYYGYTF.

The V gene is TRBV19, the J gene TRBJ1-1, with 9 bases that match TRBD1. With 3 bases clipped from V and 7 bases from J, the junction kept 6 bases outside the gene matches. The CDR3 has 14 amino acids. The germline gives CDR1 LNHDA, CDR2 SQIVND (reference sequence). CDR3 DNA: TGTGCCAGTAGTATTCGGGACAGGGATGATGAAGCTTTCTTT. This sequence encodes CASSIRDRDDEAFF. Looking up the rest from reference TRBV19 and TRBJ1-1 gives the full variable domain: DGGITQSPKYLFRKEGQNVTLSCEQNLNHDAMYWYRQDPGQGLRLIYYSQIVNDFQKGDIAEGYSVSREKKESFPLTVTSAQKNPTAFYLCASSIRDRDDEAFFGQGTRLTVV.

In its sample, this clone was seen a few times. The V call is TRBV12-5, the J call TRBJ1-5; weak D call: TRBD1 (5 bases). The CDR3 contains 15 residues. V lost 6 bases to trimming and J lost 2 bases, with 14 bases between them. The germline CDR1 and CDR2 sequences are LGHNT and FRNRAP. The CDR3 DNA follows: TGTGCTAGTGGAGGGGATGGGGTGGGCAATCAGCCCCAGCATTTT. Its translation: CASGGDGVGNQPQHF.

J is TRBJ2-6 and V is TRBV28; 11 nucleotides line up with TRBD1. The V and J ends lost 5 bases and 2 bases, in that order; junction bases with no gene match: 8. CDR3 size: 18 residues. Germline CDR1 and CDR2: MDHEN and SYDVKM. The CDR3 DNA is TGTGCCAGCAGTCCAGTCCCGGGACAGGGGGCTGGGGCCAACGTCCTGACTTTC. Protein: CASSPVPGQGAGANVLTF.

The J gene is TRBJ1-4, the V gene TRBV7-9; TRBD1 might be the D (5 bases). CDR3 size: 13 residues. Trimming took off 1 base at V and 6 bases at J, with 6 bases between the two ends. The germline V gene has CDR1 SEHNR and CDR2 FQNEAQ (reference sequence). The CDR3 bases are TGTGCCAGCAGCTTAGGCAGGGATGAAAAACTGTTTTTT. This translates into CASSLGRDEKLFF.

The CDR3 sequence: CASGGYPYEQYF. CDR3 DNA sequence: TGTGCCAGCGGCGGGTACCCCTACGAGCAGTACTTC. This sequence joins TRBV6-5 and TRBJ2-7, with D maybe TRBD2 (5 bases). The CDR3 runs to 12 residues. Deletions cut 8 bases from V and 2 bases from J, with 10 bases between. Germline assignment: CDR1 MNHEY and CDR2 SVGAGI.

This clone was seen just once. The chain recombines TRBV5-6 with TRBJ2-1; TRBD2 matches at 8 bases. The CDR3 sequence is 16 residues long. Germline-derived CDR1 and CDR2 are SGHDT and YYEEEE. The V gene end was trimmed by 3 bases and the J gene end by 2 bases; junction bases not matched to a gene: 7. In nucleotides, the CDR3 is TGTGCCAGCAGCTCGTATCTACTAGCGGCCTACAATGAGCAGTTCTTC. Translation gives CASSSYLLAAYNEQFF.

V is TRBV20-1 and J is TRBJ1-3; D gene unclear. Deletions cut 4 bases from V and 6 bases from J, with 7 bases between. Looked up from germline, CDR1 is DFQATT and CDR2 is SNEGSKA (reference sequence). This CDR3 spans 11 amino acids. CDR3 loop: CSATIENTIYF. As DNA, the CDR3 is TGCAGTGCTACTATCGAAAACACCATATATTTT.

Here the CDR3 DNA reads TGTGCCAGCAGCTGGGACAGCTACGAGCAGTACTTC. This sequence encodes CASSWDSYEQYF. The chain links TRBV7-9 to TRBJ2-7; TRBD1 agrees at 7 bases. Germline CDR1 is SEHNR and CDR2 is FQNEAQ (reference sequence). The CDR3 has 12 amino acids. Germline trimming cut 4 bases from V and 3 bases from J; bases unmatched to any gene: 0.

V usage is TRBV9 and J usage is TRBJ2-5; D may be TRBD1 (8 bases). The CDR3 extends over 14 amino acids. Germline lookup yields CDR1 SGDLS and CDR2 YYNGEE. The ends were cut back, 3 bases at V and 5 bases at J, with 14 bases in the middle. CDR3 region: CASSEGQGGETQYF. As DNA, the CDR3 is TGTGCCAGCAGCGAAGGACAGGGAGGGGAGACCCAGTACTTC.

V is TRBV27 and J is TRBJ1-2, with 10 bases identical to TRBD1. Germline assignment: CDR1 MNHEY and CDR2 SMNVEV (reference sequence). CDR3 length: 15 amino acids. V dropped 5 bases and J dropped 8; count of bases not matched to a gene: 11. The CDR3 region is CASSPDDRGRLGYTF. CDR3 coding DNA: TGTGCCAGCAGTCCCGACGACAGGGGGCGCCTGGGCTACACCTTC.

CDR3 amino acids: CASSLSEGLGTQYF. CDR3 nucleotide sequence: TGTGCCAGCAGTTTATCGGAGGGGCTGGGTACGCAGTATTTT. The J gene is TRBJ2-3, the V gene TRBV27; D is possibly TRBD2 (6 bases). From germline, CDR1 is MNHEY and CDR2 SMNVEV (reference sequence). Trimming took 0 bases from V and 8 from J, leaving 12 bases between them. CDR3 length: 14 residues.

This clone has just one count. J is TRBJ1-5 and V is TRBV27; TRBD1 might be the D (5 bases). Trimming pared 7 bases from V and 8 bases from J, leaving 15 bases between. The CDR3 is 13 residues long. Germline values: CDR1 MNHEY, CDR2 SMNVEV (reference sequence). CDR3 in DNA: TGTGCCAGCATCCAGGGTAGAAGGGAGCCCCAGCATTTT. Its translation is CASIQGRREPQHF.

The V and J genes are TRBV2 and TRBJ2-5, with 8 positions matching TRBD2. V lost 2 bases to trimming and J lost 1 base; unmatched junction nucleotides: 6. Looked up from germline, CDR1 is SNHLY and CDR2 is FYNNEI. The CDR3 spans 16 residues. The CDR3 spells CASSERAGGRQETQYF. CDR3 bases: TGTGCCAGCAGTGAACGTGCGGGGGGACGCCAAGAGACCCAGTACTTC.

The rearrangement joins TRBV5-1 to TRBJ1-4, with D hard to call. From germline, CDR1 is SGHRS and CDR2 YFSETQ. Trimming pared 4 bases from V and 7 bases from J, leaving 8 bases between. This CDR3 contains 12 residues. The CDR3 here is CASSPLGEKLFF. CDR3 DNA sequence: TGCGCCAGCAGCCCACTCGGTGAAAAACTGTTTTTT.

The chain links TRBV4-2 to TRBJ2-3, with 10 positions matching TRBD2. Per the germline V gene, CDR1 is LGHNA and CDR2 is YNFKEQ. With 0 bases clipped from V and 3 bases from J, the junction kept 9 bases outside the gene matches. CDR3 length: 18 residues. The CDR3 bases are TGTGCCAGCAGCCAAGACCGGAGCGGGGGGGCCGGGACAGATACGCAGTATTTT. Its translation is CASSQDRSGGAGTDTQYF.

J is TRBJ1-6 and V is TRBV10-1, with D maybe TRBD1 (6 bases). Germline values: CDR1 WNHNN, CDR2 SYGVQD (reference sequence). The CDR3 loop spans 13 amino acids. The V gene lost 4 bases and the J gene lost 8 bases, with 9 bases spanning the gap. The CDR3: CASSANRDSPLHF. CDR3 coding DNA: TGCGCCAGCAGTGCCAACAGGGATTCACCCCTCCACTTT.